These 32 T cell receptor beta chains were all obtained from the same sample, sequenced in a study of blood T cells in healthy people across ages. Next came a second PCR, run for roughly 6 to 11 cycles, which used a sample-barcoded 5' primer along with a J-beta primer mix. TCRdb independently ran MiXCR on the 5' RACE reads; one entry per CDR3 protein. The sample holds about 970,000 distinct CDR3 sequences, roughly 51% seen once. Material for sequencing was blood. These receptors were obtained from a woman in her sixties in good health.

The chain employs TRBV20-1 and TRBJ2-7, with D maybe TRBD2 (5 bases). From germline, CDR1 is DFQATT and CDR2 SNEGSKA (reference sequence). The CDR3 loop spans 15 amino acids. Trimming left V 2 bases short and J 1 base short, with 15 bases between. CDR3 in amino acids: CSARPSGLGSYEQYF. Here the CDR3 DNA reads TGCAGTGCTAGACCCTCCGGACTCGGATCCTACGAGCAGTACTTC.

This clonotype has a handful of counts. Here the CDR3 reads CASSGTGDNSPLHF. The CDR3 DNA follows: TGTGCCAGCAGTGGGACAGGAGATAATTCACCCCTCCACTTT. The V and J genes are TRBV12-3 or TRBV12-4 and TRBJ1-6, with TRBD1 matching 8 bases. The V segment lost 5 bases and the J segment 5 bases; nucleotides outside the gene matches: 2. This CDR3 is 14 amino acids long.

The chain couples TRBV5-1 to TRBJ2-3, with 13 bases identical to TRBD2. This CDR3 region has 18 residues. In germline, CDR1 is SGHRS, CDR2 YFSETQ. The V and J ends lost 0 bases and 0 bases, in that order; junction bases with no gene match: 4. CDR3 region: CASSLGTSGSASTDTQYF. CDR3 sequence (DNA): TGCGCCAGCAGCTTGGGGACTAGCGGGAGCGCCAGCACAGATACGCAGTATTTT. Full variable domain (missing parts from reference TRBV5-1 and TRBJ2-3): KAGVTQTPRYLIKTRGQQVTLSCSPISGHRSVSWYQQTPGQGLQFLFEYFSETQRNKGNFPGRFSGRQFSNSRSEMNVSTLELGDSALYLCASSLGTSGSASTDTQYFGPGTRLTVL.

The chain couples TRBV27 to TRBJ2-7, with D tentatively TRBD1 (6 bases). V lost 6 bases to trimming and J lost 1 base, with 13 bases between them. The germline V gene encodes CDR1 MNHEY and CDR2 SMNVEV (reference sequence). This CDR3 is 14 amino acids long. CDR3 in amino acids: CASRTLDRSYEQYF. The CDR3 DNA reads as TGTGCCAGCAGGACCTTGGACAGATCCTACGAGCAGTACTTC.

This chain uses TRBV12-3 or TRBV12-4 with TRBJ2-1; 8 bases map to TRBD2. The CDR3 extends over 14 amino acids. The J segment lost 3 bases and the V segment lost 6 bases, leaving 4 bases of the junction unmatched. The CDR3 region has the DNA TGTGCCAGCAGGTTGCGGGGGGTCTACAATGAGCAGTTCTTC. Protein: CASRLRGVYNEQFF.

The chain couples TRBV18 to TRBJ2-7, with D uncertain. The CDR3 has 12 amino acids. Germline V gene data show CDR1 as KGHSH and CDR2 as LQKENI. V lost 0 bases and J 5 bases, leaving 5 bases between the germline ends. The chain's CDR3 is CASSPPSHEQYF. CDR3 in DNA: TGTGCCAGCTCACCACCTTCCCACGAGCAGTACTTC.

As for this clonotype: A read error is possible here, since a much larger clone lies one base away. This chain joins TRBV20-1 and TRBJ1-2; possibly TRBD1 for D (5 bases). The germline V and J ends were trimmed by 7 bases and 8 bases, with 14 bases remaining between them. CDR1 and CDR2 (germline): DFQATT, SNEGSKA (reference sequence). This CDR3 has 11 amino acids. CDR3 DNA: TGCAGTGTTAGGGGCTGGGGGGGCTACACCTTC. Amino acid sequence: CSVRGWGGYTF.

This rearrangement joins TRBV6-5 to TRBJ1-2; the D gene is possibly TRBD1 (5 bases). The CDR3 is 15 amino acids. Germline CDR1 and CDR2: MNHEY and SVGAGI. With 2 bases removed from V and 1 base from J, the gap between germline ends came to 11 bases. CDR3 amino acids: CASSYGTEINYGYTF. DNA for the CDR3: TGTGCCAGCAGTTACGGGACTGAGATTAACTATGGCTACACCTTC.

This rearrangement joins TRBV6-6 to TRBJ2-3; 7 bases align to TRBD2. Germline CDR1 is MNHNY and CDR2 is SVGAGI (reference sequence). This CDR3 region has 15 residues. Trimming cost V 7 bases and J 1 base; bases outside gene matches: 8. This CDR3 is CASTLERGRTDTQYF. CDR3 in DNA: TGTGCCAGCACACTCGAGCGGGGCCGCACAGATACGCAGTATTTT.

The rearrangement joins TRBV10-3 to TRBJ2-1; D perhaps matches TRBD2 (5 bases). CDR1 ENHRY and CDR2 SYGVKD come from the germline V gene. The CDR3 has 13 residues. V lost 7 bases to trimming and J lost 6 bases, with 13 bases between them. The chain's CDR3 is CAIMTNRGNEQFF. The CDR3 region has the DNA TGTGCCATCATGACTAACCGGGGCAATGAGCAGTTCTTC.

This clonotype was counted once. The chain joins TRBV12-3 or TRBV12-4 to TRBJ1-1; no clear D gene. CDR3 length equals 13 residues. V lost 4 bases and J lost 2, with 8 bases in between. The CDR3 DNA is TGTGCCAGCAGTTACAGAAGAAACACTGAAGCTTTCTTT. Protein product: CASSYRRNTEAFF.

V usage is TRBV29-1 and J usage is TRBJ2-5, with a weak D call TRBD1 (5 bases). The CDR3 totals 13 residues. V was trimmed by 3 bases and J by 5 bases, leaving 13 bases between them. The germline V gene has CDR1 SQVTM and CDR2 ANQGSEA. The CDR3 DNA reads as TGCAGCGTTGAGAAAGGGGCAGGGGAGACCCAGTACTTC. This encodes CSVEKGAGETQYF.

The J gene is TRBJ2-7, the V gene TRBV4-1, with D uncertain. CDR1 is MGHRA and CDR2 is YSYEKL in the germline V gene. Trimming shortened V by 0 bases and J by 1 base, and 10 bases separated the two germline ends. This CDR3 comprises 15 residues. DNA of the CDR3: TGCGCCAGCAGCCAAGATCACGGCAGGTCCTACGAGCAGTACTTC. Residues: CASSQDHGRSYEQYF.

The rearrangement links TRBV20-1 to TRBJ2-3, with D perhaps being TRBD1 or TRBD2 (5 bases each). This CDR3 comprises 15 residues. Germline V gives CDR1 DFQATT, CDR2 SNEGSKA (reference sequence). V was pared by 0 bases and J by 2 bases, with 12 bases between. The CDR3: CSARDAGSSTDTQYF. The CDR3 DNA is TGCAGTGCTAGAGATGCAGGGAGTTCCACAGATACGCAGTATTTT.

Only a few counts were recorded for this clonotype. The junction shows a germline mismatch at one end, possibly a read error. V is TRBV29-1 and J is TRBJ1-4; possibly TRBD1 for D (6 bases). The CDR3 has 13 amino acids. From germline, CDR1 is SQVTM and CDR2 ANQGSEA. The CDR3 nucleotides read TGCAGCGCTGAAGGGGGTTTTACGGGAAAACTGTTTTTT. It translates to CSAEGGFTGKLFF.

This clonotype was picked up one time. The chain has TRBV7-9 and TRBJ2-7, with 8 bases lining up with TRBD1. V trimming: 3 bases; J trimming: 2 bases; junction bases outside the gene matches: 9. Germline values: CDR1 SEHNR, CDR2 FQNEAQ (reference sequence). The length of the CDR3 is 16 residues. The CDR3 here is CASSFNPGQGAYEQYF. Here the CDR3 DNA reads TGTGCCAGCAGCTTTAACCCAGGACAGGGAGCCTACGAGCAGTACTTC.

The J gene is TRBJ2-7, the V gene TRBV20-1, with TRBD2 matching over 7 bases. The junction had 12 bases not matched to a gene; V was cut back by 2 bases and J by 5 bases. Germline assignment: CDR1 DFQATT and CDR2 SNEGSKA (reference sequence). The CDR3 consists of 15 residues. This CDR3 is CSARHPLATGDEQYF. Written as DNA, the CDR3 is TGCAGTGCTAGACACCCACTAGCGACCGGGGACGAGCAGTACTTC.

At least ten counts were recorded for this clonotype. This sequence joins TRBV20-1 and TRBJ2-5, with TRBD2 matching over 8 bases. CDR1 is DFQATT and CDR2 is SNEGSKA in the germline V gene (reference sequence). The CDR3 sequence is 15 residues long. V lost 0 bases to trimming and J lost 4 bases; unmatched junction nucleotides: 7. This CDR3 is CSARDPGGPGETQYF. The CDR3 coding sequence is TGCAGTGCTAGAGATCCGGGAGGGCCAGGAGAGACCCAGTACTTC.

The table lists this clonotype with a few counts. J is TRBJ1-4 and V is TRBV7-2; D gene ambiguous. The germline CDR1 and CDR2 sequences are SGHTA and FQGNSA. V lost 0 bases and J lost 8, with 13 bases in between. There are 15 residues in the CDR3. The CDR3 is CASSLARSSGEKLFF. DNA for the CDR3: TGTGCCAGCAGCTTAGCGCGCAGCAGTGGAGAAAAACTGTTTTTT.

Regarding this clonotype: A much larger clone sits a single nucleotide away, making a read error possible. The chain uses TRBV7-2 and TRBJ2-5; 8 nucleotides match TRBD1. The length of the CDR3 is 14 residues. The V gene end was trimmed by 5 bases and the J gene end by 2 bases; junction bases not matched to a gene: 4. CDR1 SGHTA and CDR2 FQGNSA come from the germline V gene. The CDR3 reads CASSAHRGQETQYF. The CDR3 DNA reads as TGTGCCAGCAGCGCCCACAGGGGGCAAGAGACCCAGTACTTC.

This clonotype is medium-sized by share. The J gene is TRBJ2-3, the V gene TRBV7-8; D is tentatively TRBD1 or TRBD2 (5 bases each). The CDR3 is 16 amino acids. Per germline, CDR1 SGHVS and CDR2 FQNEAQ. Trimming removed 5 bases from V and 6 bases from J, with 21 bases in between. The CDR3 region has the DNA TGTGCCAGCAGCAAAGTTAAGGGACCGGGACGGGATACGCAGTATTTT. Residues: CASSKVKGPGRDTQYF.

The table lists this clonotype with a few counts. The CDR3 sequence is CASSVGDRLNEKLFF. CDR3 coding DNA: TGTGCCAGCAGCGTAGGGGACAGGCTAAATGAAAAACTGTTTTTT. This chain connects TRBV9 to TRBJ1-4; 8 bases fit TRBD1. Per the germline V gene, CDR1 is SGDLS and CDR2 is YYNGEE. Trimming removed 0 bases from V and 5 bases from J; junction bases left unmatched: 3. The CDR3 contains 15 residues.

This clonotype was observed a few times. This chain connects TRBV27 to TRBJ2-6; D possibly corresponds to TRBD1 (6 bases). Germline CDR1 is MNHEY and CDR2 is SMNVEV (reference sequence). The germline V and J ends were trimmed by 0 bases and 0 bases, with 15 bases remaining between them. The CDR3 covers 19 residues. The CDR3 DNA is TGTGCCAGCAGTTTATCTTTGGGACACCTTAGCTCTGGGGCCAACGTCCTGACTTTC. This encodes CASSLSLGHLSSGANVLTF. Combining the CDR3 with reference TRBV27 and TRBJ2-6 gives the whole variable domain EAQVTQNPRYLITVTGKKLTVTCSQNMNHEYMSWYRQDPGLGLRQIYYSMNVEVTDKGDVPEGYKVSRKEKRNFPLILESPSPNQTSLYFCASSLSLGHLSSGANVLTFGAGSRLTVL.

This clonotype was seen more than once but under ten times. The chain is built from TRBV4-3 and TRBJ2-5; 7 bases are shared with TRBD1. Germline CDR1 reads LGHNA; CDR2 reads YSLEER. The CDR3 loop spans 15 amino acids. V dropped 1 base and J dropped 11; count of bases not matched to a gene: 13. Here the CDR3 reads CASSQGNRGGSEQYF. In DNA form, the CDR3 reads TGCGCCAGCAGCCAAGGAAACCGAGGGGGCAGTGAGCAGTACTTC.

V gene TRBV28 combines with J gene TRBJ2-1, with D uncertain. The CDR3 sequence is 12 residues long. Between the trimmed V and J ends, which lost 7 bases and 4 bases, there was a span of 8 bases. The germline CDR1 and CDR2 sequences are MDHEN and SYDVKM. CDR3 in DNA: TGTGCCAGCAACAGACCGTACAATGAGCAGTTCTTC. Translating it yields CASNRPYNEQFF.

The chain employs TRBV24-1 and TRBJ2-7, with D unresolved. The CDR3 is 17 residues long. V lost 1 base, J lost 3 bases, and 18 bases lay in between. Germline CDR1 KGHDR, CDR2 SFDVKD. The chain's CDR3 is CATSDFSYEFQRYEQYF. CDR3 coding DNA: TGTGCCACCAGTGATTTTTCGTACGAATTTCAGCGCTACGAGCAGTACTTC.

The chain is built from TRBV27 and TRBJ2-1; D gene ambiguous. Germline V gene sequence: CDR1 MNHEY, CDR2 SMNVEV (reference sequence). The V end was cut by 2 bases, the J end by 9 bases, with 11 bases between. This CDR3 has 13 amino acids. In DNA, the CDR3 is TGTGCCAGCAGTTTAGGGTTGGCACTTGAGCAGTTCTTC. Protein: CASSLGLALEQFF.

This sequence joins TRBV5-6 and TRBJ2-7; D perhaps matches TRBD1 (7 bases). Germline V gene data show CDR1 as SGHDT and CDR2 as YYEEEE. The CDR3 covers 14 residues. The V end was cut by 7 bases, the J end by 3 bases, with 17 bases between. The CDR3 DNA reads as TGTGCCAGCGGACACAGGGGAGGCGTCTACGAGCAGTACTTC. Translating it yields CASGHRGGVYEQYF.

The chain employs TRBV20-1 and TRBJ2-7; D remains unclear. CDR1 DFQATT and CDR2 SNEGSKA come from the germline V gene (reference sequence). V was shortened by 3 bases and J by 3 bases, with 12 bases between the two germline ends. The CDR3 consists of 13 residues. The CDR3 is CSASSGRDYEQYF. The CDR3 DNA sequence: TGCAGTGCTAGTTCCGGGCGCGACTACGAGCAGTACTTC.

This clonotype has only one observation. This chain joins TRBV6-5 and TRBJ2-5; D might be TRBD1 (5 bases). The CDR3 is 15 residues long. In germline, CDR1 is MNHEY, CDR2 SVGAGI. The V and J ends lost 2 bases and 3 bases respectively, with 13 bases between them. DNA for the CDR3: TGTGCCAGCAGTTACGAGTTCAGGGTTAAAGAGACCCAGTACTTC. It codes for CASSYEFRVKETQYF.

The chain has TRBV25-1 and TRBJ1-6, with no clear D. The CDR3 has 15 amino acids. Trimming pared 1 base from V and 7 bases from J, leaving 11 bases between. Germline CDR1 and CDR2: MGHDK and SYGVNS. The CDR3 sequence: CASSESLTANSPLHF. The CDR3 DNA is TGTGCCAGCAGTGAATCGTTGACGGCCAATTCACCCCTCCACTTT.

The gene calls are TRBV6-2 or TRBV6-3 and TRBJ2-5; D is unclear. The germline V and J ends were trimmed by 0 bases and 11 bases, with 13 bases remaining between them. This CDR3 contains 13 residues. Germline CDR1 MNHEY, CDR2 SVGEGT. CDR3 sequence: CASSYSSGKEQYF. In DNA form, the CDR3 reads TGTGCCAGCAGTTACTCGAGTGGGAAGGAGCAGTACTTC.